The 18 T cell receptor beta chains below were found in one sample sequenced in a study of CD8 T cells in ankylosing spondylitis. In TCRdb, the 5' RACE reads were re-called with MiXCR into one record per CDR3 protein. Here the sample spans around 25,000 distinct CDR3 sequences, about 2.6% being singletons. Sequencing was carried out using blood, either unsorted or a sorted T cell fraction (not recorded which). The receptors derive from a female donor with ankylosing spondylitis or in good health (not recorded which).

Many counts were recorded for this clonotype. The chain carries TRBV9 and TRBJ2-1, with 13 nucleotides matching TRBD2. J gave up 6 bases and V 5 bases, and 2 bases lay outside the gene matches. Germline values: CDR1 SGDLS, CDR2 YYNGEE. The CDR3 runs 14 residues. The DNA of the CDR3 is TGTGCCAGCAGTGGGACTAGCGGGGCCAATGAGCAGTTCTTC. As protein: CASSGTSGANEQFF.

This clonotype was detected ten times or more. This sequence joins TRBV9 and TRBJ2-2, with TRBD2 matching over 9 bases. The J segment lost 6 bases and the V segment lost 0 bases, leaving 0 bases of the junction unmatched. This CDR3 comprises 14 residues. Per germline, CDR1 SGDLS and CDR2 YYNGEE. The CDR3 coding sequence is TGTGCCAGCAGCGTAGTAGCGGGAGCCGGGGAGCTGTTTTTT. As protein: CASSVVAGAGELFF. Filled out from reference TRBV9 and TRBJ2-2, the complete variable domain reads DSGVTQTPKHLITATGQRVTLRCSPRSGDLSVYWYQQSLDQGLQFLIQYYNGEERAKGNILERFSAQQFPDLHSELNLSSLELGDSALYFCASSVVAGAGELFFGEGSRLTVL.

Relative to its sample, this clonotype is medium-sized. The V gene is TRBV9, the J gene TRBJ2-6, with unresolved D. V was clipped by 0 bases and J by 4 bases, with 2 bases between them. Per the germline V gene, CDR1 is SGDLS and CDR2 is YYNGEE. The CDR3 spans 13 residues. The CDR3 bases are TGTGCCAGCAGCGTAGCCGGGGCCAACGTCCTGACTTTC. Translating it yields CASSVAGANVLTF.

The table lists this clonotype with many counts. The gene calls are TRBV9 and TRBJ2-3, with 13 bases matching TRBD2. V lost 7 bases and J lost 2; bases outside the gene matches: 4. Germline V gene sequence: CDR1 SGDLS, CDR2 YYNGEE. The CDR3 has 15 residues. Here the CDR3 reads CASGGTSGATDTQYF. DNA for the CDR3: TGTGCCAGCGGAGGGACTAGCGGGGCCACAGATACGCAGTATTTT.

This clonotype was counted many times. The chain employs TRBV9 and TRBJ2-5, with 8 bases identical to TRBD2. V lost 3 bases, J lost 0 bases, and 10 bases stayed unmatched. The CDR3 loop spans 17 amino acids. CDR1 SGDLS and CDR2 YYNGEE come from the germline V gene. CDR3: CASSERPGLDHQETQYF. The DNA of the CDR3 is TGTGCCAGCAGCGAACGTCCGGGACTAGACCACCAAGAGACCCAGTACTTC.

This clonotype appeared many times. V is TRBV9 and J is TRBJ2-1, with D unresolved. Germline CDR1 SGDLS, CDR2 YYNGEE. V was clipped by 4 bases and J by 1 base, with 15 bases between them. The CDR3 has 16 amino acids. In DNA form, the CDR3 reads TGTGCCAGCAGCCCACCTCTGGCGCGGTCCTACAATGAGCAGTTCTTC. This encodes CASSPPLARSYNEQFF.

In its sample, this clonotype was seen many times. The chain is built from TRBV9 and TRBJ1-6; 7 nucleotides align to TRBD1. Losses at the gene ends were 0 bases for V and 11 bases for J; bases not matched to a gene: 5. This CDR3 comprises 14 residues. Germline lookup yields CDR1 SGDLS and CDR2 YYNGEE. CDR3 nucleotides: TGTGCCAGCAGCGTAGAAGGGGGCGGCGCACCCCTCCACTTT. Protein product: CASSVEGGGAPLHF. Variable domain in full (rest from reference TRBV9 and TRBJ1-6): DSGVTQTPKHLITATGQRVTLRCSPRSGDLSVYWYQQSLDQGLQFLIQYYNGEERAKGNILERFSAQQFPDLHSELNLSSLELGDSALYFCASSVEGGGAPLHFGNGTRLTVT.

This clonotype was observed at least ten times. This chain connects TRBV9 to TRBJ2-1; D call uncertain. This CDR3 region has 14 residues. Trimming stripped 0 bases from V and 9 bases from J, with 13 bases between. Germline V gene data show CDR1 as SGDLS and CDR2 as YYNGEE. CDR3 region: CASSVDPGRLEQFF. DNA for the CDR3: TGTGCCAGCAGCGTAGACCCTGGTAGGCTTGAGCAGTTCTTC.

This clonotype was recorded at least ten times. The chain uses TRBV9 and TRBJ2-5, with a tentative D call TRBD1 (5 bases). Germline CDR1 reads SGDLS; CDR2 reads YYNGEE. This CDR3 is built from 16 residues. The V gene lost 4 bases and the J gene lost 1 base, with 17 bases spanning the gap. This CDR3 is CASSPHGQQVQETQYF. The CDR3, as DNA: TGTGCCAGCAGCCCCCATGGTCAACAGGTCCAAGAGACCCAGTACTTC. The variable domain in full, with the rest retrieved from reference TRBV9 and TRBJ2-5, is DSGVTQTPKHLITATGQRVTLRCSPRSGDLSVYWYQQSLDQGLQFLIQYYNGEERAKGNILERFSAQQFPDLHSELNLSSLELGDSALYFCASSPHGQQVQETQYFGPGTRLLVL.

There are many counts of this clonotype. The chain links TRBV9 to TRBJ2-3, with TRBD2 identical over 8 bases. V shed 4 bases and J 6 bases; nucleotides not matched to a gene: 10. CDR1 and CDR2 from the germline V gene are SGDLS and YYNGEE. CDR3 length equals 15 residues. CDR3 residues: CASSRSGARVDTQYF. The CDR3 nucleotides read TGTGCCAGCAGCCGTAGCGGGGCCCGCGTGGATACGCAGTATTTT.

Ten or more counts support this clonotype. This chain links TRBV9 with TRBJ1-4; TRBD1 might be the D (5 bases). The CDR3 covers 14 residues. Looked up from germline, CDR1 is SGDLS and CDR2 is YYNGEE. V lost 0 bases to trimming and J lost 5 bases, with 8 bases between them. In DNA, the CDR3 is TGTGCCAGCAGCGTAGGCCAGGGAAATGAAAAACTGTTTTTT. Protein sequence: CASSVGQGNEKLFF.

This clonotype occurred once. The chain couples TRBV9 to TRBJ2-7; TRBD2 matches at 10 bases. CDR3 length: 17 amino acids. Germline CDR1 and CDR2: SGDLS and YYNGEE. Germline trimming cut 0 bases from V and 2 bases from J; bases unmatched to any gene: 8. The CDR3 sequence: CASSVAYLAGAPYEQYF. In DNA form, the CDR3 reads TGTGCCAGCAGCGTAGCTTACCTAGCGGGGGCTCCCTACGAGCAGTACTTC.

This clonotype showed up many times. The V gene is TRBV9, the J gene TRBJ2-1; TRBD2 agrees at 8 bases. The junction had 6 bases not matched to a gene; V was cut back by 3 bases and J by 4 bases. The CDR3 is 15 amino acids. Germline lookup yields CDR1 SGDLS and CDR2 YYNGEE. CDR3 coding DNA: TGTGCCAGCAGCGGAGGACTAGCAGAGTACAATGAGCAGTTCTTC. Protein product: CASSGGLAEYNEQFF.

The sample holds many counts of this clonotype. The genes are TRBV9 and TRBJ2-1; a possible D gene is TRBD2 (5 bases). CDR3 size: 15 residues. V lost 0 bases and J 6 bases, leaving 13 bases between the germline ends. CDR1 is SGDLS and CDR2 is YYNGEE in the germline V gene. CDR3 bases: TGTGCCAGCAGCGTAGCTGCCCATGGGAGCAATGAGCAGTTCTTC. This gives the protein CASSVAAHGSNEQFF.

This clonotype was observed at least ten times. The CDR3 DNA follows: TGTGCCAGCAGCGTAGAGGGATCCCCTTTCCCAGATACGCAGTATTTT. Protein: CASSVEGSPFPDTQYF. V gene TRBV9 combines with J gene TRBJ2-3, with D hard to call. Trimming shortened V by 0 bases and J by 4 bases, and 15 bases separated the two germline ends. Germline values: CDR1 SGDLS, CDR2 YYNGEE. The CDR3 is 16 residues long.

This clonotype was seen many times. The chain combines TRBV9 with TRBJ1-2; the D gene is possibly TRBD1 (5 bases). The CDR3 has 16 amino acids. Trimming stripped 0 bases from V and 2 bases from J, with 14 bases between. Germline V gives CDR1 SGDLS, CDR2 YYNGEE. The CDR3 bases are TGTGCCAGCAGCGTAGCTCAGACAGCCCTGAACTATGGCTACACCTTC. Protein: CASSVAQTALNYGYTF.

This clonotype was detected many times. CDR3 protein: CASSVGPGGGSSGANVLTF. DNA of the CDR3: TGTGCCAGCAGCGTAGGTCCCGGTGGGGGCAGCTCTGGGGCCAACGTCCTGACTTTC. The gene calls are TRBV9 and TRBJ2-6; tentative D call: TRBD1 (6 bases). Germline CDR1 reads SGDLS; CDR2 reads YYNGEE. This CDR3 has 19 amino acids. Trimming took 0 bases from V and 0 from J, leaving 16 bases between them.

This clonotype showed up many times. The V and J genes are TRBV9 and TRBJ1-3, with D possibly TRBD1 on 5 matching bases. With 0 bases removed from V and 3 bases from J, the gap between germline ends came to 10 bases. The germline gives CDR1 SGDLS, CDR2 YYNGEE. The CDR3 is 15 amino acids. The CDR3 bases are TGTGCCAGCAGCGTAGACGGACATGTTGGAAACACCATATATTTT. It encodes CASSVDGHVGNTIYF.